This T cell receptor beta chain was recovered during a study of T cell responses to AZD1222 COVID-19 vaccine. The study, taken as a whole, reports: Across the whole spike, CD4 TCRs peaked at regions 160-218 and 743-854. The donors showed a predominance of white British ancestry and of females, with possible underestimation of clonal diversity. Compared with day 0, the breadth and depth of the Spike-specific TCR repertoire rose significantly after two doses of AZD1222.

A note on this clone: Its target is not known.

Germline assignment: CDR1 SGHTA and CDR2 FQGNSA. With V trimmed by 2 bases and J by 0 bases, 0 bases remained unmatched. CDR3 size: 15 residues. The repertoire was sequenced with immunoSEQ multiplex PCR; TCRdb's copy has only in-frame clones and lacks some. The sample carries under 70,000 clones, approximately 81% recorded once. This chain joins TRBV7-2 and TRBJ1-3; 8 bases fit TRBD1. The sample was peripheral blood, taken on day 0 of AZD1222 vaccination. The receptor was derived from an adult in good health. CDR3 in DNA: TGTGCCAGCAGCTTAACAGGGGGCTCTGGAAACACCATATATTTT. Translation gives CASSLTGGSGNTIYF.